Listed below are T cell receptor beta chains from one sample, sequenced in a study of regulatory T cells in long-lasting Graves disease. TCRdb re-called the multiplex PCR reads with MiXCR, one entry per CDR3 protein. In the table there are roughly 560,000 distinct CDR3 sequences, around 13% of which are singletons. These same records also appear under a second study, on T cells in Graves' hyperthyroidism and ophthalmopathy.

This specimen consisted of peripheral blood mononuclear cells (PBMCs), obtained at new diagnosis, from a patient treated with antithyroid drugs. Source of these receptors: a woman in her thirties with Graves disease. CDR3s leave out the opening cysteine and the closing phenylalanine or tryptophan. D genes are given only for firm matches.

TRBV10-1 | - | ASSAGGQYNEQF
TRBV18 | TRBD2 | ASSPPGLAGTGANVLT
TRBV27 | - | ASQGLDGHSYNEQF
TRBV28 | TRBD2 | ASTSSGRAQTQY
TRBV7-2 | - | ASSPYGNTGLRGYT
TRBV6-1 | - | ASRTLTSEADTQY
TRBV7-2 | - | ASSLSPGTTFHEQY
TRBV5-1 | - | ASSTSRDRSRDTQY
TRBV2 | - | ASSPDRLDEKLF
TRBV7-9 | - | ASSRTPGIEAF
TRBV14 | - | ASSVIGGSYEQY
TRBV20-1 | TRBD2 | SARSWTSGSPNEQF
TRBV12-3/TRBV12-4 | - | ASSLGGRETPPLH
TRBV7-2 | - | ASSLGDTTDTQY
TRBV29-1 | - | SSYRQDMNTEAF
TRBV3-2 | - | ASSHSLTGTSGRSLAGELF
TRBV5-6 | TRBD1 | ASSLISGTGGTEAF
TRBV5-1 | - | ASSSFPGSEQF
TRBV7-9 | - | ASSISSAVTDTQY
TRBV6-2/TRBV6-3 | TRBD2 | ASSYQLAGVNNEQF
TRBV27 | - | ASSQGSWPYEQY
TRBV6-1 | TRBD2 | ASSQRTSAPTDTQY
TRBV6-5 | - | ASSYIILAAEQF
TRBV5-4 | - | ASSNYGSAKDTQY
TRBV19 | - | ASSSRDTYNSPLH
TRBV19 | - | ASSSHRAEDEKLF
TRBV5-1 | - | ASSFTVGTGELF
TRBV19 | - | ASSISPRNHEQY
TRBV6-1 | - | ASSGFHRFSSYEQY
TRBV20-1 | - | SAPNVAEPSYEQY
TRBV7-9 | - | ASSHATGNQETQY
TRBV12-3/TRBV12-4 | - | ASSLGVARISEQY
TRBV2 | TRBD1 | ASSRTGGGYGYT
TRBV20-1 | TRBD2 | SAGRDSTDTQY
TRBV27 | - | ASSSQGFTEAF
TRBV9 | TRBD1 | ASSGQGPGYT
TRBV7-8 | TRBD2 | ASSSPGQRAGSFEELF
TRBV2 | - | ASRVSQAVTGELF
TRBV4-3 | TRBD2 | ASSQRGSGSSGETQY
TRBV18 | - | ASSTSTGLKETQY
TRBV7-3 | - | ASSLGNGFDEQF
TRBV11-2 | TRBD2 | ASSARLAEETQY
TRBV12-3/TRBV12-4 | TRBD2 | ASSLWTSGSGETQY
TRBV6-1 | TRBD1 | ASSLGQGMGNQPQH
TRBV9 | - | ASSVMSWASLYEQY
TRBV20-1 | - | SARALGTYEQY
TRBV28 | TRBD1 | ASRTSSRGPARRQY
TRBV28 | - | ASRSNTYEQY